This record looks at one T cell receptor (beta chain) sequence and its context. The sample comes from a study of T cell responses to AZD1222 COVID-19 vaccine. The assay was immunoSEQ multiplex PCR, and TCRdb's table has in-frame clones only and misses some. The table includes around 83,000 clones, roughly 90% detected once. Germline values: CDR1 MDHEN, CDR2 SYDVKM. This CDR3 has 17 amino acids. The ends lost 3 bases at V and 0 bases at J; junction bases unmatched: 4. This TCR came from an adult in good health. The V gene is TRBV28, the J gene TRBJ2-6; 8 nucleotides line up with TRBD2. Sequencing was performed on peripheral blood, taken on day 0 of AZD1222 vaccination. The CDR3 DNA follows: TGTGCCAGCAGTTTCCGGGGGGGCAGCTCTGGGGCCAACGTCCTGACTTTC. Residues: CASSFRGGSSGANVLTF.